Following are 21 T cell receptor beta chains from one sample sequenced in a study of blood T cell repertoires in COVID-19 (dated by TCRdb to 2018 to 2021). Libraries were prepared through the immunoSEQ multiplex PCR assay. TCRdb's version of the immuneACCESS table is confined to in-frame rearrangements and falls short of the full clone set. An unresolved V gene accounts for under half of the shortfall where checked; the remainder is of unknown origin. Counted in this sample were about 42,000 clones; 76% of them appeared once. 8.5% to 9% of the sample belongs to the ten largest clones. Sequenced input: peripheral blood. These receptors came from a man in his 70s with active or convalescent COVID-19.

This clone was seen more than once but under ten times. The chain couples TRBV7-8 to TRBJ1-5; D is unresolved. Per germline, CDR1 SGHVS and CDR2 FQNEAQ. The CDR3 has 13 amino acids. Trimming removed 1 base at V and 7 bases at J, with 8 bases between. CDR3 protein: CASSLGMEQPQHF. CDR3 DNA sequence: TGTGCCAGCAGCTTAGGGATGGAGCAGCCCCAGCATTTT. Variable domain in full (rest from reference TRBV7-8 and TRBJ1-5): GAGVSQSPRYKVAKRGQDVALRCDPISGHVSLFWYQQALGQGPEFLTYFQNEAQLDKSGLPSDRFFAERPEGSVSTLKIQRTQQEDSAVYLCASSLGMEQPQHFGDGTRLSIL.

The chain has TRBV7-9 and TRBJ2-7; 11 bases are shared with TRBD1. V lost 4 bases to trimming and J lost 7 bases; unmatched junction nucleotides: 9. The CDR3 length is 15 residues. Per the germline V gene, CDR1 is SEHNR and CDR2 is FQNEAQ (reference sequence). CDR3 bases: TGTGCCAGCAGCTGGTCCATGGACAGGGGGCAAGAGCAGTACTTC. Amino acids: CASSWSMDRGQEQYF.

The chain has TRBV7-3 and TRBJ1-1; no clear D gene. V gave up 2 bases and J gave up 5 bases, with 12 bases separating them. Germline CDR1 is SGHTA and CDR2 is FQGTGA. CDR3 length equals 14 residues. CDR3 sequence reads: CASSLRSYGTEAFF. Here the CDR3 DNA reads TGTGCCAGCAGCTTACGGTCTTACGGGACTGAAGCTTTCTTT. The complete variable domain, with remaining parts taken from reference TRBV7-3 and TRBJ1-1, reads GAGVSQTPSNKVTEKGKYVELRCDPISGHTALYWYRQSLGQGPEFLIYFQGTGAADDSGLPNDRFFAVRPEGSVSTLKIQRTERGDSAVYLCASSLRSYGTEAFFGQGTRLTVV.

J is TRBJ1-5 and V is TRBV28; the match to TRBD1 covers 11 bases. J was trimmed by 3 bases and V by 8 bases; bases with no gene match: 6. Germline-derived CDR1 and CDR2 are MDHEN and SYDVKM. This CDR3 is 15 amino acids long. CDR3 nucleotide sequence: TGTGCCAGCTCCCAGGGACAGGGGGACAATCAGCCCCAGCATTTT. As protein: CASSQGQGDNQPQHF.

The chain links TRBV4-1 to TRBJ2-3, with TRBD2 identical over 9 bases. CDR3 length: 16 residues. The germline V gene encodes CDR1 MGHRA and CDR2 YSYEKL. J lost 4 bases, V lost 2 bases, and 7 bases had no gene match. Here the CDR3 reads CASSQLAGAFADTQYF. The CDR3 DNA follows: TGCGCCAGCAGCCAATTAGCGGGGGCGTTTGCAGATACGCAGTATTTT.

This clone was observed once. The genes are TRBV5-1 and TRBJ1-1, with D maybe TRBD1 (5 bases). Germline CDR1 is SGHRS and CDR2 is YFSETQ. The CDR3 runs to 13 residues. V was clipped by 1 base and J by 3 bases, with 7 bases between them. The CDR3 protein is CASSLRGDTEAFF. CDR3 nucleotide sequence: TGCGCCAGCAGCTTGAGGGGCGACACTGAAGCTTTCTTT.

The J gene is TRBJ1-1, the V gene TRBV14; the D gene is possibly TRBD1 (5 bases). The germline CDR1 and CDR2 sequences are SGHDN and FVKESK. V shed 0 bases and J shed 4 bases, with 18 bases lying between them. There are 17 residues in the CDR3. The DNA of the CDR3 is TGTGCCAGCAGCCAAGATCATCCGGGGGGGGTAGCCACTGAAGCTTTCTTT. It codes for CASSQDHPGGVATEAFF. The complete variable domain, with remaining parts taken from reference TRBV14 and TRBJ1-1, reads EAGVTQFPSHSVIEKGQTVTLRCDPISGHDNLYWYRRVMGKEIKFLLHFVKESKQDESGMPNNRFLAERTGGTYSTLKVQPAELEDSGVYFCASSQDHPGGVATEAFFGQGTRLTVV.

This clone was picked up one time. The chain joins TRBV11-3 to TRBJ2-3, with D possibly TRBD2 on 6 matching bases. This CDR3 region has 16 residues. Germline lookup yields CDR1 SGHNT and CDR2 YENEEA. V was pared by 3 bases and J by 2 bases, with 15 bases between. CDR3 nucleotide sequence: TGTGCCAGCAGCTTCTCCGGGAGCTCAAACACAGATACGCAGTATTTT. Translated: CASSFSGSSNTDTQYF. The complete variable domain, with remaining parts taken from reference TRBV11-3 and TRBJ2-3, reads EAGVVQSPRYKIIEKKQPVAFWCNPISGHNTLYWYLQNLGQGPELLIRYENEEAVDDSQLPKDRFSAERLKGVDSTLKIQPAELGDSAVYLCASSFSGSSNTDTQYFGPGTRLTVL.

V and J are TRBV5-1 and TRBJ1-6, with D hard to call. Germline-derived CDR1 and CDR2 are SGHRS and YFSETQ. V lost 0 bases, J lost 9 bases, and 10 bases lay in between. This CDR3 has 14 residues. The CDR3 nucleotides are TGCGCCAGCAGCTTGGCTGGCAGTCCTTCACCCCTCCACTTT. Amino acid sequence: CASSLAGSPSPLHF.

V usage is TRBV2 and J usage is TRBJ1-2; 7 bases agree with TRBD1. The germline CDR1 and CDR2 sequences are SNHLY and FYNNEI. The length of the CDR3 is 14 residues. V was clipped by 4 bases and J by 3 bases; unmatched bases: 5. CDR3: CASSVDRVDYGYTF. The CDR3 DNA is TGTGCCAGCAGTGTAGACAGGGTGGACTATGGCTACACCTTC.

The rearrangement links TRBV28 to TRBJ1-5; D may be TRBD1 (6 bases). Germline V lookup: CDR1 MDHEN, CDR2 SYDVKM. V was trimmed by 1 base and J by 1 base, leaving 14 bases between them. The CDR3 is made up of 17 amino acids. The CDR3 nucleotides read TGTGCCAGCAGTTTATTCGTGACAGGTTGGAGCAATCAGCCCCAGCATTTT. Translation: CASSLFVTGWSNQPQHF.

V and J are TRBV4-1 and TRBJ1-1, with a weak D call TRBD1 (5 bases). The CDR3 covers 17 residues. V lost 0 bases, J lost 6 bases, and 20 bases lay in between. Per germline, CDR1 MGHRA and CDR2 YSYEKL. CDR3 bases: TGCGCCAGCAGCCAAGAAGGAGACTTTTACAGGTTCGCTGAAGCTTTCTTT. This gives the protein CASSQEGDFYRFAEAFF.

The rearrangement uses TRBV24-1 and TRBJ1-1, with TRBD1 identical over 9 bases. Looked up from germline, CDR1 is KGHDR and CDR2 is SFDVKD. This CDR3 contains 14 residues. V lost 5 bases to trimming and J lost 1 base; unmatched junction nucleotides: 1. CDR3 residues: CATSGGQGNTEAFF. CDR3 DNA: TGTGCCACCAGTGGGGGACAGGGGAACACTGAAGCTTTCTTT.

V is TRBV19 and J is TRBJ2-6; 9 bases are shared with TRBD1. V was clipped by 7 bases and J by 0 bases; unmatched bases: 7. The CDR3 runs 17 residues. Germline-derived CDR1 and CDR2 are LNHDA and SQIVND (reference sequence). CDR3 sequence reads: CASNLQGAVSGANVLTF. In DNA, the CDR3 is TGTGCCAGTAACTTACAGGGGGCCGTCTCTGGGGCCAACGTCCTGACTTTC.

The chain joins TRBV7-3 to TRBJ2-3; D perhaps matches TRBD2 (5 bases). The V gene's germline CDR1 is SGHTA and CDR2 FQGTGA. This CDR3 spans 16 amino acids. The ends were cut back, 1 base at V and 4 bases at J, with 15 bases in the middle. The CDR3 spells CASSLSPDGVADTQYF. The CDR3 coding sequence is TGTGCCAGCAGCTTAAGTCCTGACGGGGTGGCAGATACGCAGTATTTT.

Here the CDR3 DNA reads TGTGCCACCAGTGATTCTACAGGGCCTAGCACAGATACGCAGTATTTT. This sequence encodes CATSDSTGPSTDTQYF. The chain combines TRBV24-1 with TRBJ2-3, with D tentatively TRBD1 (6 bases). This CDR3 contains 16 residues. V was trimmed by 2 bases and J by 0 bases, leaving 11 bases between them. Germline V gene lookup returns CDR1 KGHDR and CDR2 SFDVKD.

The chain combines TRBV24-1 with TRBJ2-1; 9 positions agree with TRBD1. V lost 6 bases to trimming and J lost 6 bases; unmatched junction nucleotides: 5. In germline, CDR1 is KGHDR, CDR2 SFDVKD. The CDR3 sequence is 14 residues long. The CDR3 DNA reads as TGTGCCACCAGTACCGGACAGGGGTCCAATGAGCAGTTCTTC. Protein product: CATSTGQGSNEQFF.

The chain recombines TRBV19 with TRBJ2-3, with 10 bases aligning to TRBD2. The CDR3 length is 17 residues. The V segment lost 2 bases and the J segment 5 bases; nucleotides outside the gene matches: 10. Germline V gene sequence: CDR1 LNHDA, CDR2 SQIVND (reference sequence). The CDR3 bases are TGTGCCAGTAGTATATACCGCCAGCGGGGGGGCCTAGATACGCAGTATTTT. This sequence encodes CASSIYRQRGGLDTQYF.

The chain combines TRBV10-3 with TRBJ2-5, with 8 bases aligning to TRBD1. The trim removed 1 base at V and 4 bases at J, leaving 2 bases unmatched. The CDR3 length is 14 residues. Germline V lookup: CDR1 ENHRY, CDR2 SYGVKD. CDR3 bases: TGTGCCATCAGTGAGTTCGGACAGGGAGAGACCCAGTACTTC. As protein: CAISEFGQGETQYF.

The chain recombines TRBV11-3 with TRBJ1-4, with D possibly matching TRBD1 (6 bases). Per the germline V gene, CDR1 is SGHNT and CDR2 is YENEEA. The CDR3 spans 17 residues. Trimming removed 3 bases from V and 8 bases from J, with 22 bases in between. CDR3 loop: CASSFKKNTGLGEKLFF. The CDR3 bases are TGTGCCAGCAGCTTCAAAAAAAATACAGGGTTAGGAGAAAAACTGTTTTTT.

The CDR3 loop reads CASSLAIDRGNGSNSTDTQYF. DNA of the CDR3: TGTGCCAGCAGCTTAGCGATAGACAGGGGAAACGGATCGAATAGCACAGATACGCAGTATTTT. The chain is built from TRBV7-7 and TRBJ2-3, with TRBD1 matching over 8 bases. From germline, CDR1 is SSHAT and CDR2 FNYEAQ (reference sequence). The CDR3 loop spans 21 amino acids. The junction had 17 bases not matched to a gene; V was cut back by 0 bases and J by 0 bases.